The source of this TCR beta chain is a study of blood T cell repertoires in COVID-19. Study context: Acute-phase and convalescent COVID-19 samples originated in the United States, Italy and Spain.

The germline gives CDR1 MNHEY, CDR2 SVGAGI. V was clipped by 2 bases and J by 3 bases; unmatched bases: 4. The CDR3 has 15 residues. This clone was counted a single time. The assay was immunoSEQ multiplex PCR, and TCRdb's table has in-frame clones only and misses some. The data contain around 300,000 clones, 70% to 90% of them singletons. The V gene is TRBV6-5, the J gene TRBJ2-5; 9 bases are a match to TRBD2. The origin of this receptor is a young woman who had recovered from COVID-19. The sequencing input was PBMCs or T cells enriched from blood (not recorded which). The CDR3 DNA follows: TGTGCCAGCAGTTACGGCGGGGGGGAGGAAGAGACCCAGTACTTC. Its protein product is CASSYGGGEEETQYF.